This TCR beta chain appears in the sequencing data of a study of blood T cell repertoires in COVID-19. Study-wide context: PBMCs, B-cell-depleted T cells, or T cells provided the cDNA or gDNA that made up the material.

The authors' processing: Reference gene primer amplification yielded estimated nucleated cell counts. Profiled with immunoSEQ multiplex PCR; TCRdb holds only in-frame clones, not every one. From that table come the V and J calls and clone size; the DNA was used to work out D and trimming. The table lists around 180,000 clones, 80% of them singletons. This CDR3 has 13 residues. V was shortened by 11 bases and J by 0 bases, with 12 bases between the two germline ends. CDR1 and CDR2 from the germline V gene are MNHNY and SVGAGI (reference sequence). The clonotype comes from a man in his 70s with active or convalescent COVID-19. This chain joins TRBV6-6 and TRBJ2-3, with a tentative D call TRBD2 (5 bases). The sequenced material came from peripheral blood. The CDR3 sequence is CAVQRSSTDTQYF. CDR3 nucleotide sequence: TGTGCCGTCCAGCGGTCCAGCACAGATACGCAGTATTTT.